Shown below are 26 T cell receptor beta chains from a single sample sequenced in a study of cytomegalovirus exposure and HLA in healthy donors. PCR was performed using 60 Vbeta and 13 Jbeta primers. Sequenced by immunoSEQ multiplex PCR; TCRdb stores in-frame clones only, minus some. The table shows 170,000 or so clones, with 70% to 80% occurring only once. Material: PBMCs. The receptors come from a woman aged 30 to 39 in good health and CMV-seropositive.

The table lists this clone with a few counts. The rearrangement uses TRBV18 and TRBJ2-1; TRBD2 agrees at 9 bases. V lost 0 bases to trimming and J lost 11 bases; unmatched junction nucleotides: 5. The germline gives CDR1 KGHSH, CDR2 LQKENI. CDR3 length: 14 residues. CDR3 protein: CASSPPSGSVQQFF. CDR3 sequence (DNA): TGTGCCAGCTCACCACCTAGCGGGAGCGTCCAGCAGTTCTTC.

Only one count was recorded for this clone. V is TRBV21-1 and J is TRBJ2-1; the D call in the table, TRBD2, was not verified against the DNA. TRBV21-1 constitutes a pseudogene. The CDR3 covers 16 residues. The CDR3 here is CASTDLAGGSYNEQFF. In DNA, the CDR3 is TGTGCCAGCACCGATCTAGCGGGAGGCTCCTACAATGAGCAGTTCTTC.

This chain uses TRBV18 with TRBJ1-5; TRBD1 matches 7 bases. CDR1 is KGHSH and CDR2 is LQKENI in the germline V gene. The CDR3 runs 14 residues. V trimming: 2 bases; J trimming: 2 bases; junction bases outside the gene matches: 0. This chain's CDR3 is CASSPGQGNQPQHF. The CDR3 coding sequence is TGTGCCAGCTCACCAGGACAGGGCAATCAGCCCCAGCATTTT.

This clone was recorded once. The CDR3 spells CASSLRAGQTGELFF. In nucleotides, the CDR3 is TGCGCCAGCAGCTTGCGTGCGGGCCAGACCGGGGAGCTGTTTTTT. V usage is TRBV5-1 and J usage is TRBJ2-2; TRBD2 is a possible D gene (5 bases). Trimming pared 1 base from V and 5 bases from J, leaving 12 bases between. The V gene's germline CDR1 is SGHRS and CDR2 YFSETQ. The CDR3 runs to 15 residues.

This chain connects TRBV7-2 to TRBJ1-5, with 9 positions matching TRBD1. The germline gives CDR1 SGHTA, CDR2 FQGNSA. The CDR3 has 15 residues. The V gene end was trimmed by 0 bases and the J gene end by 6 bases; junction bases not matched to a gene: 3. DNA for the CDR3: TGTGCCAGCAGCTTAGCACAGGGGGCGCGTCAGCCCCAGCATTTT. Translating it yields CASSLAQGARQPQHF.

This chain links TRBV7-2 with TRBJ2-3, with 9 bases that match TRBD1. The CDR3 covers 15 residues. Unmatched junction bases numbered 7, after V lost 7 bases and J lost 2 bases. Looked up from germline, CDR1 is SGHTA and CDR2 is FQGNSA. The CDR3 sequence is CASKSRTGDTDTQYF. The CDR3 bases are TGTGCCAGCAAGAGCCGGACAGGGGACACAGATACGCAGTATTTT. Full variable domain (remainder filled in from reference TRBV7-2 and TRBJ2-3): GAGVSQSPSNKVTEKGKDVELRCDPISGHTALYWYRQSLGQGLEFLIYFQGNSAPDKSGLPSDRFSAERTGGSVSTLTIQRTQQEDSAVYLCASKSRTGDTDTQYFGPGTRLTVL.

This chain uses TRBV28 with TRBJ1-3; 9 positions match TRBD1. V lost 5 bases to trimming and J lost 4 bases; unmatched junction nucleotides: 9. CDR1 MDHEN and CDR2 SYDVKM come from the germline V gene. There are 16 residues in the CDR3. The CDR3 is CASSTPGTGTGNTIYF. CDR3 DNA sequence: TGTGCCAGCAGTACACCCGGGACAGGGACCGGAAACACCATATATTTT.

This clone was detected only once. The V call is TRBV4-1, the J call TRBJ2-3; a possible D gene is TRBD2 (5 bases). The CDR3 consists of 14 residues. Per the germline V gene, CDR1 is MGHRA and CDR2 is YSYEKL. V was shortened by 1 base and J by 0 bases, with 5 bases between the two germline ends. The CDR3 coding sequence is TGCGCCAGCAGCCAAGGGACTAGCACAGATACGCAGTATTTT. Translated: CASSQGTSTDTQYF.

V gene TRBV19 combines with J gene TRBJ2-7; TRBD2 matches 11 bases. J lost 0 bases, V lost 3 bases, and 1 base had no gene match. CDR1 and CDR2 (germline): LNHDA, SQIVND (reference sequence). The CDR3 covers 15 residues. For the CDR3, the DNA is TGTGCCAGTAGTATGGGACTAGCGGACTCCTACGAGCAGTACTTC. Its translation is CASSMGLADSYEQYF.

This clone was counted a single time. The CDR3 DNA reads as TGTGCCAGCAGTTTAGATAGAGGCTCTGGAAACACCATATATTTT. Translation gives CASSLDRGSGNTIYF. This sequence joins TRBV27 and TRBJ1-3; D gene uncertain. The V end was cut by 2 bases, the J end by 0 bases, with 8 bases between. The V gene's germline CDR1 is MNHEY and CDR2 SMNVEV (reference sequence). This CDR3 spans 15 amino acids.

The J gene is TRBJ2-7, the V gene TRBV5-5; the D gene is possibly TRBD2 (5 bases). Germline CDR1 SGHKS, CDR2 YYEKEE (reference sequence). The CDR3 covers 13 residues. V was pared by 0 bases and J by 6 bases, with 10 bases between. The CDR3 nucleotides are TGTGCCAGCAGCTTGGACCTAGCAGGCGAGCAGTACTTC. It codes for CASSLDLAGEQYF.

The V gene is TRBV6-1, the J gene TRBJ2-7, with D possibly TRBD2 on 5 matching bases. The germline V gene encodes CDR1 MNHNS and CDR2 SASEGT. Trimming took off 7 bases at V and 6 bases at J, with 19 bases between the two ends. CDR3 length: 14 residues. This CDR3 reads CASKEGVGSGEQYF. DNA of the CDR3: TGTGCCAGCAAAGAGGGTGTGGGTTCGGGCGAGCAGTACTTC.

The chain joins TRBV28 to TRBJ1-4, with 7 bases fitting TRBD1. Germline CDR1 is MDHEN and CDR2 is SYDVKM. The V and J ends lost 5 bases and 8 bases, in that order; junction bases with no gene match: 14. The CDR3 extends over 16 amino acids. The CDR3 region is CASSPQTGTVWEKLFF. In DNA, the CDR3 is TGTGCCAGCAGTCCGCAAACCGGGACAGTTTGGGAAAAACTGTTTTTT.

V is TRBV6-5 and J is TRBJ1-2, with 7 nucleotides matching TRBD1. This CDR3 is 15 amino acids long. V was clipped by 5 bases and J by 8 bases; unmatched bases: 14. Germline V CDR1 and CDR2: MNHEY, SVGAGI. This chain's CDR3 is CASSTPIEGAVGYTF. In nucleotides, the CDR3 is TGTGCCAGCAGTACCCCAATAGAGGGGGCGGTCGGCTACACCTTC.

This clone was recorded a few times. The J gene is TRBJ2-3, the V gene TRBV2, with 9 bases lining up with TRBD2. Germline-derived CDR1 and CDR2 are SNHLY and FYNNEI. This CDR3 has 14 residues. Germline trimming cut 4 bases from V and 6 bases from J; bases unmatched to any gene: 5. CDR3 sequence: CASSGPSGRDTQYF. The CDR3 bases are TGTGCCAGCAGTGGCCCAAGCGGGAGGGATACGCAGTATTTT.

The chain recombines TRBV2 with TRBJ1-1; tentatively, D is TRBD1 (6 bases). V lost 1 base and J lost 3, with 15 bases in between. Germline CDR1 is SNHLY and CDR2 is FYNNEI. The CDR3 is 16 residues long. CDR3 coding DNA: TGTGCCAGCAGTGAAGGATTGACAGGAATGGACACTGAAGCTTTCTTT. Amino acids: CASSEGLTGMDTEAFF.

The gene calls are TRBV5-8 and TRBJ2-3; the D gene is possibly TRBD2 (5 bases). The CDR3 has 16 residues. Germline V gives CDR1 SGHTS, CDR2 YDEGEE. Trimming cost V 0 bases and J 3 bases, with 14 bases left between them. CDR3 sequence reads: CASSLAGREVTDTQYF. In DNA form, the CDR3 reads TGTGCCAGCAGCTTGGCGGGAAGGGAAGTAACAGATACGCAGTATTTT.

Many counts were recorded for this clone. The chain uses TRBV6-1 and TRBJ1-1, with a tentative D call TRBD1 (5 bases). V lost 10 bases, J lost 2 bases, and 17 bases lay in between. Germline values: CDR1 MNHNS, CDR2 SASEGT. The CDR3 loop spans 14 amino acids. The CDR3, as DNA: TGTGCCACCCCATCGCGGCAGGGAAACACTGAAGCTTTCTTT. Amino acids: CATPSRQGNTEAFF.

The V call is TRBV2, the J call TRBJ2-3, with 9 positions matching TRBD2. This CDR3 is built from 16 residues. Germline V gene lookup returns CDR1 SNHLY and CDR2 FYNNEI. The V gene end was trimmed by 7 bases and the J gene end by 5 bases; junction bases not matched to a gene: 13. CDR3 residues: CASTDGAGGLGDTQYF. The CDR3 region has the DNA TGTGCCAGCACGGACGGAGCGGGAGGTTTAGGAGATACGCAGTATTTT.

V is TRBV4-1 and J is TRBJ1-4, with D possibly TRBD1 on 5 matching bases. V gave up 1 base and J gave up 5 bases, with 11 bases separating them. The CDR3 sequence is 15 residues long. From germline, CDR1 is MGHRA and CDR2 YSYEKL. The CDR3 bases are TGCGCCAGCAGCCAAGGTTGGCAGGGCAATGAAAAACTGTTTTTT. Amino acids: CASSQGWQGNEKLFF.

The rearrangement links TRBV5-1 to TRBJ2-4; maybe TRBD2 (6 bases). The CDR3 totals 11 residues. Between the trimmed V and J ends, which lost 0 bases and 11 bases, there was a span of 6 bases. Per the germline V gene, CDR1 is SGHRS and CDR2 is YFSETQ. In DNA, the CDR3 is TGCGCCAGCAGCTTGGGGGGGGTTCAGTACTTC. Its protein is CASSLGGVQYF.

This rearrangement joins TRBV7-2 to TRBJ1-1, with D possibly TRBD1 on 6 matching bases. CDR1 and CDR2 (germline): SGHTA, FQGNSA. The CDR3 covers 13 residues. V lost 3 bases to trimming and J lost 8 bases, with 13 bases between them. In DNA form, the CDR3 reads TGTGCCAGCAGCTTTCGGCAGGGGTTAGAAGCTTTCTTT. It encodes CASSFRQGLEAFF.

The chain recombines TRBV7-9 with TRBJ2-1, with 7 bases fitting TRBD1. The V gene end was trimmed by 1 base and the J gene end by 9 bases; junction bases not matched to a gene: 6. The CDR3 totals 14 residues. The germline CDR1 and CDR2 sequences are SEHNR and FQNEAQ (reference sequence). CDR3 bases: TGTGCCAGCAGCTTAGGACAGGGTTTCGGTGAGCAGTTCTTC. As protein: CASSLGQGFGEQFF.

V and J are TRBV4-3 and TRBJ1-1; TRBD1 matches 7 bases. The CDR3 contains 15 residues. V was pared by 4 bases and J by 4 bases, with 9 bases of the junction left unmatched. The germline CDR1 and CDR2 sequences are LGHNA and YSLEER. CDR3 sequence: CASSRVGGSVTEAFF. The CDR3 DNA is TGCGCCAGCAGCCGGGTAGGGGGCTCGGTCACTGAAGCTTTCTTT.

V is TRBV5-1 and J is TRBJ2-1; TRBD2 aligns across 10 bases. The trim removed 0 bases at V and 4 bases at J, leaving 4 bases unmatched. Germline V lookup: CDR1 SGHRS, CDR2 YFSETQ. The CDR3 runs to 16 residues. CDR3 sequence: CASSLERTSGYNEQFF. The CDR3 nucleotides are TGCGCCAGCAGCTTGGAGAGGACTAGCGGATACAATGAGCAGTTCTTC.

V is TRBV5-1 and J is TRBJ2-1; D is uncertain. V lost 0 bases, J lost 4 bases, and 11 bases lay in between. The CDR3 runs to 15 residues. In germline, CDR1 is SGHRS, CDR2 YFSETQ. The CDR3 spells CASSLVAGKYNEQFF. Written as DNA, the CDR3 is TGCGCCAGCAGCTTGGTGGCAGGCAAATACAATGAGCAGTTCTTC.